This entry concerns a single TCR beta chain. Its antigen is unknown. The junction and the germline gene differ at one end; a read error may be behind it. This sample was taken from a study of T cell changes during pregnancy in multiple sclerosis (dated by TCRdb to between 2018 and 2020). Background on the whole study: In women with multiple sclerosis, the researchers looked at how the T cell repertoire shifted as pregnancy progressed.

The CDR3 holds 17 amino acids from the cysteine to the phenylalanine. Only the CDR3 portion is preserved as DNA: 51 bases, with reading frame beginning at the first base. As encoded in the germline V gene, CDR1 is SGHRS while CDR2 is YFSETQ. Libraries were prepared through the immunoSEQ multiplex PCR assay. The table comes from immuneACCESS by way of TCRdb, which keeps in-frame sequences with V and J called. Part of the clones is missing from these tables; in studies checked, under half for an unresolved V gene and the rest for unknown reasons. The sample records over 30,000 clones, roughly nine tenths of which are singletons. The ten largest account for around 10% of the sample.

The sample in question was CD8+ T cells from peripheral blood mononuclear cells, obtained in the third trimester of pregnancy. This receptor chain uses TRBV5-1 and TRBJ1-1, with 9 central nucleotides matching TRBD1. This clonotype was obtained from a female donor with multiple sclerosis, enrolled in a pregnancy study. The DNA reads as follows: TGCGCCAGCAGCTTGAGAACAGGGGGCGGAGGGAACTCTGAAGCTTTCTTT. It codes for CASSLRTGGGGNSEAFF.